These T cell receptor beta chains were read from a single sample in a study of T cell responses to AZD1222 COVID-19 vaccine. Data came from immunoSEQ multiplex PCR; TCRdb stores just in-frame clones and leaves some out. The sample includes about 42,000 clones, about 91% of them seen just once. Here the sequenced sample was peripheral blood, taken 28 days after the second AZD1222 dose. Every receptor here comes from an adult who received the AZD1222 COVID-19 vaccine. Each CDR3 is given with its conserved first and last residue. The order of the fields is clone size, D gene, V gene, J gene, CDR3 DNA, CDR3 protein. D genes are given only for firm matches. Clone size is not always given. Where it is, it says once, few, many or a class for expanded clones.

clone size: few; D gene: -; V gene: TRBV9; J gene: TRBJ2-7; CDR3 DNA: TGTGCCAGCAGCGTAGCTTCGGGCAGAGAGCAGTACTTC; CDR3 protein: CASSVASGREQYF
clone size: few; D gene: -; V gene: TRBV30; J gene: TRBJ1-3; CDR3 DNA: TGTGCCTGGAAAAGGAGGGTCTCTGGAAACACCATATATTTT; CDR3 protein: CAWKRRVSGNTIYF
clone size: -; D gene: TRBD1; V gene: TRBV7-9; J gene: TRBJ2-5; CDR3 DNA: TGTGCCAGCAGCATAAACCGGGACAGGGGCCAAGAGACCCAGTACTTC; CDR3 protein: CASSINRDRGQETQYF
clone size: -; D gene: -; V gene: TRBV30; J gene: TRBJ2-7; CDR3 DNA: TGTGCCTGGAGTAACCGACCACCTAAATCCTACGAGCAGTACTTC; CDR3 protein: CAWSNRPPKSYEQYF
clone size: -; D gene: TRBD1; V gene: TRBV12-3/TRBV12-4; J gene: TRBJ1-1; CDR3 DNA: TGTGCCAGCAGTACCTACAGGGGCACTGAAGCTTTCTTT; CDR3 protein: CASSTYRGTEAFF
clone size: once; D gene: -; V gene: TRBV10-3; J gene: TRBJ2-2; CDR3 DNA: TGTGCCATCAGCCCCCAGGACCGGAACACCGGGGAGCTGTTTTTT; CDR3 protein: CAISPQDRNTGELFF
clone size: -; D gene: -; V gene: TRBV7-8; J gene: TRBJ1-6; CDR3 DNA: TGTGCCAGCAGCTTAACAGATAATTCACCCCTCCACTTT; CDR3 protein: CASSLTDNSPLHF
clone size: -; D gene: TRBD2; V gene: TRBV27; J gene: TRBJ2-7; CDR3 DNA: TGTGCCAGCAGTATTGGACTAGCGGGGAAAGAGCAGTACTTC; CDR3 protein: CASSIGLAGKEQYF
clone size: once; D gene: -; V gene: TRBV7-2; J gene: TRBJ2-6; CDR3 DNA: TGTGCCAGCAGATTAGGTGGGGAATCTGGGGCCAACGTCCTGACTTTC; CDR3 protein: CASRLGGESGANVLTF
clone size: -; D gene: -; V gene: TRBV11-2; J gene: TRBJ2-7; CDR3 DNA: TGTGCCAGCACTCCGGGCGGGCGCTCCTACGAGCAGTACTTC; CDR3 protein: CASTPGGRSYEQYF
clone size: -; D gene: TRBD2; V gene: TRBV29-1; J gene: TRBJ2-1; CDR3 DNA: TGCAGCACCCGGGACAGCGGAAACTGGGCTAGCGGGAGGGATGAGCAGTTCTTC; CDR3 protein: CSTRDSGNWASGRDEQFF
clone size: -; D gene: TRBD1; V gene: TRBV24-1; J gene: TRBJ2-1; CDR3 DNA: TGTGCCACCAGTGACTCCGACAGGGCCCACAATGAGCAGTTCTTC; CDR3 protein: CATSDSDRAHNEQFF
clone size: once; D gene: -; V gene: TRBV6-5; J gene: TRBJ1-6; CDR3 DNA: TGTGCCAGCAGGCGGGACCTTAATTCACCCCTCCACTTT; CDR3 protein: CASRRDLNSPLHF
clone size: -; D gene: TRBD2; V gene: TRBV5-1; J gene: TRBJ2-2; CDR3 DNA: TGCGCCAGCAGCCTACGACTAGCAAACACCGGGGAGCTGTTTTTT; CDR3 protein: CASSLRLANTGELFF
clone size: -; D gene: -; V gene: TRBV12-3/TRBV12-4; J gene: TRBJ2-7; CDR3 DNA: TGTGCCAGCAGTTTAAACTACGAGCAGTACTTC; CDR3 protein: CASSLNYEQYF
clone size: -; D gene: -; V gene: TRBV9; J gene: TRBJ2-1; CDR3 DNA: TGTGCCAGCAGTGGGACTAATGAGCAGTTCTTC; CDR3 protein: CASSGTNEQFF
clone size: -; D gene: TRBD1; V gene: TRBV5-4; J gene: TRBJ1-2; CDR3 DNA: TGTGCCAGCTACGAGGCAGGGGGAATCGCTAACTATGGCTACACCTTC; CDR3 protein: CASYEAGGIANYGYTF
clone size: -; D gene: -; V gene: TRBV4-3; J gene: TRBJ2-1; CDR3 DNA: TGCGCCAGCAGCCAAGATAAAGGCTCCTACAATGAGCAGTTCTTC; CDR3 protein: CASSQDKGSYNEQFF
clone size: -; D gene: -; V gene: TRBV3-1/TRBV3-2; J gene: TRBJ1-6; CDR3 DNA: TGTGCCAGCAGCCACAACAGGGTGGGTGGTTCACCCCTCCACTTT; CDR3 protein: CASSHNRVGGSPLHF
clone size: -; D gene: -; V gene: TRBV7-7; J gene: TRBJ2-1; CDR3 DNA: TGTGCTAGCAGCTTACGGGGGCCCTCGGCCGACAATGAGCAGTTCTTC; CDR3 protein: CASSLRGPSADNEQFF
clone size: -; D gene: -; V gene: TRBV5-1; J gene: TRBJ2-7; CDR3 DNA: TGCGCCAGCAGCTTGGGCCGGGCAACCTACGAGCAGTACTTC; CDR3 protein: CASSLGRATYEQYF
clone size: once; D gene: -; V gene: TRBV27; J gene: TRBJ2-2; CDR3 DNA: TGTGCCAGCAGTTGGGGGAGCAACACCGGGGAGCTGTTTTTT; CDR3 protein: CASSWGSNTGELFF
clone size: -; D gene: TRBD1; V gene: TRBV19; J gene: TRBJ1-2; CDR3 DNA: TGTGCCAGTAGCACGGGACAGGGGGATGGCTACACCTTC; CDR3 protein: CASSTGQGDGYTF
clone size: -; D gene: TRBD2; V gene: TRBV18; J gene: TRBJ2-1; CDR3 DNA: TGTGCCAGCTCACCCGGGACTAGCGGGAGCAGTGAGCAGTTCTTC; CDR3 protein: CASSPGTSGSSEQFF